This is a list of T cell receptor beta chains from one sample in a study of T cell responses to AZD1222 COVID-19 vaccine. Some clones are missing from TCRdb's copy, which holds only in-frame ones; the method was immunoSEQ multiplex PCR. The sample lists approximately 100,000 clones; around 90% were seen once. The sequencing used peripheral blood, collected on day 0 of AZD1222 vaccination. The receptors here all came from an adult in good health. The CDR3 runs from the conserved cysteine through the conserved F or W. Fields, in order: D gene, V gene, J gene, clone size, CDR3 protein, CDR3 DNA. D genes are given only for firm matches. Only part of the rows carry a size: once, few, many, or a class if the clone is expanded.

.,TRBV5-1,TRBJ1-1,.,CASSLEPGVNEAFF,TGCGCCAGCAGCTTGGAGCCAGGGGTGAATGAAGCTTTCTTT
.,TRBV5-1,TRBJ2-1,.,CASSITAPNEQFF,TGCGCCAGCAGCATAACAGCGCCCAATGAGCAGTTCTTC
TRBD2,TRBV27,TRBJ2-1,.,CASRGGTSGSWGYNEQFF,TGTGCCAGCAGAGGAGGGACTAGCGGGAGTTGGGGCTACAATGAGCAGTTCTTC
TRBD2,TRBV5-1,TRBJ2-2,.,CASSLLAGEGGELFF,TGCGCCAGCAGCTTGCTAGCGGGAGAAGGCGGGGAGCTGTTTTTT
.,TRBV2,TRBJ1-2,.,CASSEFQGGDYGYTF,TGTGCCAGCAGTGAATTCCAGGGTGGGGACTATGGCTACACCTTC
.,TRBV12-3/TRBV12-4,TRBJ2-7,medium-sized,CASTAQGYEQYF,TGTGCCAGCACCGCACAGGGTTACGAGCAGTACTTC
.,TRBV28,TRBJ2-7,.,CASSSWGGSTYEQYF,TGTGCCAGCAGTTCGTGGGGAGGCTCCACCTACGAGCAGTACTTC
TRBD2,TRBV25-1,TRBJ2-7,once,CASSLAGGRDEQYF,TGTGCCAGCAGTCTAGCGGGAGGGCGAGACGAGCAGTACTTC
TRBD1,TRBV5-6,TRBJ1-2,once,CASSLVRDRELNGYTF,TGTGCCAGCAGCTTGGTGCGCGACAGGGAGTTGAATGGCTACACCTTC
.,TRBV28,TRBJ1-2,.,CASSPSQMFGYTF,TGTGCCAGCAGTCCCTCTCAAATGTTTGGCTACACCTTC
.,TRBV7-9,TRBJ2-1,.,CASTSAVWEQFF,TGTGCCAGCACCTCCGCAGTGTGGGAGCAGTTCTTC
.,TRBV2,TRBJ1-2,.,CASSPINPRGGYTF,TGTGCCAGCAGCCCGATTAACCCCAGGGGAGGCTACACCTTC
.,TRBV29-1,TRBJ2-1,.,CSVAGSSYNEQFF,TGCAGCGTTGCGGGGAGCTCCTACAATGAGCAGTTCTTC
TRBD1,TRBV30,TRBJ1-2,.,CAWSVINWKGAEGYTF,TGTGCCTGGAGTGTCATCAACTGGAAGGGGGCGGAAGGCTACACCTTC
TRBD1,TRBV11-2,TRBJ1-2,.,CASSQGPGQGYGYTF,TGTGCCAGCAGCCAAGGACCGGGACAGGGCTATGGCTACACCTTC
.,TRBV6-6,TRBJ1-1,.,CASSRNRDTEAFF,TGTGCCAGCAGCCGAAACAGGGACACTGAAGCTTTCTTT
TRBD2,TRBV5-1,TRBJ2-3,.,CASSLAVAGGYTDTQYF,TGCGCCAGCAGCTTGGCAGTAGCGGGGGGTTATACAGATACGCAGTATTTT
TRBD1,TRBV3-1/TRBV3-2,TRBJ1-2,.,CASNRGPEGGYTF,TGTGCCAGCAACAGGGGACCTGAAGGAGGCTACACCTTC
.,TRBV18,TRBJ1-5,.,CASSPGGNQPQHF,TGTGCCAGCTCACCAGGTGGGAATCAGCCCCAGCATTTT
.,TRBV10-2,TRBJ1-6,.,CASSPGTSGIPLHF,TGCGCCAGCAGCCCCGGGACATCGGGAATACCCCTCCACTTT
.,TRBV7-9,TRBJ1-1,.,CASSLDGITEAFF,TGTGCCAGCAGCTTAGACGGAATCACTGAAGCTTTCTTT
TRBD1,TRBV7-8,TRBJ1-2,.,CASSSRQGRALTGYTF,TGTGCCAGCAGCAGCCGACAGGGGAGGGCTTTAACGGGCTACACCTTC
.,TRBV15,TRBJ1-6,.,CATSRTGINSPLHF,TGTGCCACCAGCAGGACAGGAATTAATTCACCCCTCCACTTT
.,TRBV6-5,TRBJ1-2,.,CASSYSLSRQNYGYTF,TGTGCCAGCAGTTACTCTTTAAGCAGGCAGAACTATGGCTACACCTTC
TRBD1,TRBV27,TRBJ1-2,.,CASSFRDRDGYTF,TGTGCCAGCAGTTTCCGGGACAGGGATGGCTACACCTTC
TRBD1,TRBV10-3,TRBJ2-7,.,CAISESEGASSYEQYF,TGTGCCATCAGTGAGTCTGAGGGGGCGAGCTCCTACGAGCAGTACTTC
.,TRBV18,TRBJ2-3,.,CASSRQDQSTDTQYF,TGTGCCAGCTCACGACAGGACCAAAGCACAGATACGCAGTATTTT
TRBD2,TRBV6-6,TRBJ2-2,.,CASRLGTSVHTGELFF,TGTGCCAGCAGACTCGGGACTAGCGTTCATACCGGGGAGCTGTTTTTT
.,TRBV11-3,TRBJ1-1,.,CASFRGTEAFF,TGTGCCAGTTTTAGGGGGACTGAAGCTTTCTTT
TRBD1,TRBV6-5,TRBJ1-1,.,CASRLDRGGRTEAFF,TGTGCCAGCAGACTCGACAGGGGAGGTCGTACTGAAGCTTTCTTT
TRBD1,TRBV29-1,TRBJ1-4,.,CSVATGYNEKLFF,TGCAGCGTTGCGACAGGGTATAATGAAAAACTGTTTTTT
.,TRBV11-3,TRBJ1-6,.,CASSLDQGGTSYNSPLHF,TGTGCCAGCAGCTTAGATCAAGGGGGTACGTCCTATAATTCACCCCTCCACTTT
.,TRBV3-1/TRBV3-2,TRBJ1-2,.,CASSQGYGYTF,TGTGCCAGCAGCCAAGGATATGGCTACACCTTC
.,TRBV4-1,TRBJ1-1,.,CASSPTEMNTEAFF,TGCGCCAGCAGTCCAACCGAAATGAACACTGAAGCTTTCTTT
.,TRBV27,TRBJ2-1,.,CASSSLHPNEQFF,TGTGCCAGCAGTTCCCTTCATCCCAATGAGCAGTTCTTC
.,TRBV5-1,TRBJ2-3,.,CASSAASGPDTQYF,TGCGCCAGCAGCGCCGCTAGTGGACCAGATACGCAGTATTTT
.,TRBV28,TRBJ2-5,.,CASSFIGTSEETQYF,TGTGCCAGCAGTTTCATTGGGACGTCAGAAGAGACCCAGTACTTC
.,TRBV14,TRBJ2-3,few,CASSQRNTDTQYF,TGTGCCAGCAGCCAACGCAACACAGATACGCAGTATTTT
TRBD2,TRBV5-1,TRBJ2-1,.,CASSLAGTSNEQFF,TGCGCCAGCAGCCTTGCCGGGACTAGCAATGAGCAGTTCTTC
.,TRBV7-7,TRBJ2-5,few,CASSLLGGEQETQYF,TGTGCTAGCAGCTTACTAGGCGGTGAACAAGAGACCCAGTACTTC
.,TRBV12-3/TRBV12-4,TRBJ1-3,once,CASSSLGNTIYF,TGTGCCAGCAGTTCCTTGGGAAACACCATATATTTT
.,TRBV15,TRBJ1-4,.,CATSPGKEDEKLFF,TGTGCCACCAGCCCCGGGAAAGAAGATGAAAAACTGTTTTTT
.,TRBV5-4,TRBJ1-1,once,CASSLPGLEAFF,TGTGCCAGCAGCTTGCCGGGCCTTGAAGCTTTCTTT
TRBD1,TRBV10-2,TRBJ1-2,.,CASSTGTGGIHGYTF,TGCGCCAGCAGTACCGGGACAGGGGGGATCCATGGCTACACCTTC
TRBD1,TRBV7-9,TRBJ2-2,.,CASSSDRGPGELFF,TGTGCCAGCAGCTCCGACAGGGGGCCAGGGGAGCTGTTTTTT
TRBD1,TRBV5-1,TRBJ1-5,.,CASSDTGDQPQHF,TGCGCCAGCAGCGATACAGGGGACCAGCCCCAGCATTTT
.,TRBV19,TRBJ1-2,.,CASSSQGLPYGYTF,TGTGCCAGTAGTTCCCAGGGTCTTCCTTATGGCTACACCTTC
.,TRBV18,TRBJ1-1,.,CASTGQNPNTEAFF,TGTGCCAGCACCGGGCAGAACCCGAACACTGAAGCTTTCTTT
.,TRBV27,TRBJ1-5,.,CASSSYRHQPQHF,TGTGCCAGCAGTAGTTACCGCCATCAGCCCCAGCATTTT
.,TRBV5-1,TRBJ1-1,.,CASSPIPSGTEAFF,TGCGCCAGCAGCCCGATACCCTCGGGCACTGAAGCTTTCTTT
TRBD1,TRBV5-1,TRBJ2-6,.,CASSLEQGVSSGANVLTF,TGCGCCAGCAGCTTGGAACAGGGGGTCTCCTCTGGGGCCAACGTCCTGACTTTC